Below, 27 T cell receptor beta chains from the same sample are listed, as sequenced in a study of blood T cells in healthy people across ages. Using a J-beta primer mix together with a sample-barcoded 5' primer, a second PCR was run for about 6 to 11 cycles. TCRdb processed the 5' RACE reads anew with MiXCR; each CDR3 protein has one entry. Counted here are 950,000 to 1,200,000 distinct CDR3 sequences, around two fifths occurring once; the ten biggest clones make up under 15%. The specimen was blood. Every receptor here comes from a man between 18 and 35 years old in good health.

The chain is built from TRBV29-1 and TRBJ2-3; perhaps TRBD2 as D (6 bases). The CDR3 has 13 amino acids. V was pared by 7 bases and J by 5 bases, with 16 bases between. Germline V gives CDR1 SQVTM, CDR2 ANQGSEA. The CDR3 loop reads CSAMSLEGDTQYF. In DNA, the CDR3 is TGCAGCGCTATGAGCTTGGAGGGAGATACGCAGTATTTT.

This clonotype was counted a single time. The chain couples TRBV10-3 to TRBJ2-1; the D gene is possibly TRBD1 (6 bases). With 6 bases removed from V and 12 bases from J, the gap between germline ends came to 21 bases. Germline V CDR1 and CDR2: ENHRY, SYGVKD. This CDR3 region has 14 residues. CDR3 DNA: TGTGCCATCAGAGACCGGGACACTTCTTATGGGCAGTTCTTC. Protein sequence: CAIRDRDTSYGQFF.

The chain recombines TRBV7-2 with TRBJ2-5; perhaps TRBD1 as D (6 bases). Per the germline V gene, CDR1 is SGHTA and CDR2 is FQGNSA. This CDR3 is 15 amino acids long. Trimming took 0 bases from V and 11 from J, leaving 19 bases between them. CDR3 sequence reads: CASSLATGSYNEQYF. The CDR3 DNA sequence: TGTGCCAGCAGCTTAGCGACAGGCTCCTACAATGAGCAGTACTTC.

In this sample, this clonotype turned up a few times. The CDR3 reads CASSQAPAGGIETQYF. The CDR3 nucleotides read TGCGCCAGCAGCCAAGCTCCAGCGGGGGGTATCGAGACCCAGTACTTC. The chain is built from TRBV4-3 and TRBJ2-5; 9 bases map to TRBD2. Germline V CDR1 and CDR2: LGHNA, YSLEER. This CDR3 comprises 16 residues. The V gene end was trimmed by 1 base and the J gene end by 5 bases; junction bases not matched to a gene: 8.

The gene calls are TRBV6-2 or TRBV6-3 and TRBJ2-5; D is unresolved. V was trimmed by 10 bases and J by 2 bases, leaving 11 bases between them. CDR3 length: 12 residues. The germline gives CDR1 MNHEY, CDR2 SVGEGT. The CDR3 sequence: CATLSDQETQYF. CDR3 bases: TGTGCCACCCTCAGCGATCAAGAGACCCAGTACTTC.

V gene TRBV4-3 combines with J gene TRBJ1-2, with no clear D. Between the trimmed V and J ends, which lost 0 bases and 8 bases, there was a span of 16 bases. Germline lookup yields CDR1 LGHNA and CDR2 YSLEER. The CDR3 totals 15 residues. The CDR3 DNA follows: TGCGCCAGCAGCCAAGAGTTACGGAAATCGGGCGGCTACACCTTC. Translation: CASSQELRKSGGYTF.

The chain links TRBV4-1 to TRBJ2-1; 9 positions agree with TRBD1. Unmatched junction bases numbered 5, after V lost 6 bases and J lost 14 bases. There are 11 residues in the CDR3. Germline values: CDR1 MGHRA, CDR2 YSYEKL. CDR3 bases: TGCGCCAGCAGTGTACGGGACAGGGAGTTCTTC. It codes for CASSVRDREFF.

V and J are TRBV9 and TRBJ2-1; D unclear. The germline V gene has CDR1 SGDLS and CDR2 YYNGEE. CDR3 length: 15 amino acids. Trimming cost V 0 bases and J 6 bases, with 13 bases left between them. This CDR3 reads CASSVGMGRGNEQFF. In nucleotides, the CDR3 is TGTGCCAGCAGCGTAGGGATGGGTCGTGGCAATGAGCAGTTCTTC. The full variable domain, with the rest looked up from reference TRBV9 and TRBJ2-1, is DSGVTQTPKHLITATGQRVTLRCSPRSGDLSVYWYQQSLDQGLQFLIQYYNGEERAKGNILERFSAQQFPDLHSELNLSSLELGDSALYFCASSVGMGRGNEQFFGPGTRLTVL.

In this sample, this clonotype turned up a few times. The rearrangement links TRBV4-2 to TRBJ2-7, with D perhaps TRBD1 (5 bases). This CDR3 region has 16 residues. Per the germline V gene, CDR1 is LGHNA and CDR2 is YNFKEQ. Trimming pared 0 bases from V and 1 base from J, leaving 13 bases between. CDR3 residues: CASSQELAGSSYEQYF. The DNA of the CDR3 is TGTGCCAGCAGCCAAGAATTAGCAGGGTCTTCCTACGAGCAGTACTTC.

The chain joins TRBV3-1 to TRBJ2-1, with TRBD2 as a possible D gene (5 bases). The germline CDR1 and CDR2 sequences are LGHDT and YNNKEL (reference sequence). V dropped 4 bases and J dropped 0 bases, with 13 bases sitting between them. CDR3 length equals 16 residues. CDR3 DNA: TGTGCCAGCAGCCCCCAAGCGGAGAGCTCCTACAATGAGCAGTTCTTC. Translated: CASSPQAESSYNEQFF.

The genes are TRBV4-1 and TRBJ2-1, with D tentatively TRBD1 (6 bases). Trimming left V 7 bases short and J 6 bases short, with 22 bases between. The germline gives CDR1 MGHRA, CDR2 YSYEKL. The CDR3 has 16 residues. Here the CDR3 DNA reads TGCGCCAGCACCCCAGGGGACACAGGAAGGGGCAATGAGCAGTTCTTC. Its protein is CASTPGDTGRGNEQFF.

This chain connects TRBV27 to TRBJ1-5; D is unresolved. CDR1 is MNHEY, CDR2 SMNVEV, per germline (reference sequence). The V end lost 0 bases, the J end lost 1 base, and 7 bases lay between the germline ends. This CDR3 is built from 15 residues. CDR3 sequence reads: CASSLSGRSNQPQHF. The CDR3 DNA reads TGTGCCAGCAGTTTATCAGGACGGAGCAATCAGCCCCAGCATTTT.

In its sample, this clonotype was seen a few times. J is TRBJ2-2 and V is TRBV12-3 or TRBV12-4; D might be TRBD1 (6 bases). Trimming removed 6 bases at V and 2 bases at J, with 16 bases between. This CDR3 has 16 amino acids. The CDR3 is CASRRGAGENTGELFF. Written as DNA, the CDR3 is TGTGCCAGCAGACGTGGGGCAGGGGAAAACACCGGGGAGCTGTTTTTT.

The chain has TRBV12-3 or TRBV12-4 and TRBJ2-5; no clear D gene. There are 16 residues in the CDR3. Trimming removed 3 bases from V and 2 bases from J, with 16 bases in between. CDR3 coding DNA: TGTGCCAGCAGTTTGAATGTGTGGGCCCCACAAGAGACCCAGTACTTC. Translated: CASSLNVWAPQETQYF.

This clonotype was detected a few times. J is TRBJ1-6 and V is TRBV5-4; no clear D gene. Trimming shortened V by 0 bases and J by 7 bases, and 11 bases separated the two germline ends. This CDR3 comprises 15 residues. Germline-derived CDR1 and CDR2 are SGHNT and YYREEE (reference sequence). The CDR3 loop is CASSLGGFGNSPLHF. In nucleotides, the CDR3 is TGTGCCAGCAGCTTGGGAGGGTTCGGGAATTCACCCCTCCACTTT. Filled out from reference TRBV5-4 and TRBJ1-6, the complete variable domain reads ETGVTQSPTHLIKTRGQQVTLRCSSQSGHNTVSWYQQALGQGPQFIFQYYREEENGRGNFPPRFSGLQFPNYSSELNVNALELDDSALYLCASSLGGFGNSPLHFGNGTRLTVT.

The chain links TRBV5-6 to TRBJ2-4; D unresolved. The CDR3 is 14 amino acids. In germline, CDR1 is SGHDT, CDR2 YYEEEE. Trimming pared 3 bases from V and 0 bases from J, leaving 7 bases between. This chain's CDR3 is CASSSVLAKNIQYF. DNA of the CDR3: TGTGCCAGCAGCTCGGTCTTAGCCAAAAACATTCAGTACTTC.

CDR3 protein: CASSRDRDRSPLHF. CDR3 bases: TGCGCCAGCAGCCGAGACAGGGATCGATCACCCCTCCACTTT. V usage is TRBV4-1 and J usage is TRBJ1-6; 7 bases match TRBD1. V trimming: 4 bases; J trimming: 10 bases; junction bases outside the gene matches: 7. This CDR3 spans 14 amino acids. The germline V gene has CDR1 MGHRA and CDR2 YSYEKL.

About this clonotype itself: The junction departs from germline at one end; a sequencing error may be responsible. CDR3 residues: CVSSYQETQYF. In DNA form, the CDR3 reads TGTGTCAGCAGTTATCAGGAGACCCAGTACTTC. The chain has TRBV12-3 or TRBV12-4 and TRBJ2-5, with D unclear. The CDR3 extends over 11 amino acids.

On this clonotype itself: One end of the junction is discordant with germline, which a read error may explain. The V and J genes are TRBV29-1 and TRBJ1-2, with TRBD1 identical over 7 bases. The length of the CDR3 is 14 residues. The germline gives CDR1 SQVTM, CDR2 ANQGSEA. CDR3 sequence: CSGNGEGANCGYTF. The CDR3 DNA reads as TGCAGCGGGAATGGAGAGGGGGCGAACTGTGGCTACACCTTC.

This clonotype turned up a few times. The chain is built from TRBV27 and TRBJ2-3, with TRBD1 identical over 10 bases. The length of the CDR3 is 16 residues. After removal of 5 bases from V and 5 bases from J, the junction contained 10 bases not matched to a gene. Germline V gives CDR1 MNHEY, CDR2 SMNVEV (reference sequence). The CDR3 sequence: CASSPRSDRGEDTQYF. Here the CDR3 DNA reads TGTGCCAGCAGTCCGCGCTCGGACAGGGGGGAAGATACGCAGTATTTT.

V is TRBV20-1 and J is TRBJ2-1; a possible D gene is TRBD2 (6 bases). Trimming stripped 6 bases from V and 6 bases from J, with 18 bases between. This CDR3 has 14 residues. CDR1 is DFQATT, CDR2 SNEGSKA, per germline (reference sequence). The CDR3 region is CSATGTSGFNEQFF. CDR3 in DNA: TGCAGTGCAACCGGGACGAGCGGGTTCAATGAGCAGTTCTTC.

This rearrangement joins TRBV28 to TRBJ1-5; 9 bases align to TRBD1. Per the germline V gene, CDR1 is MDHEN and CDR2 is SYDVKM. There are 15 residues in the CDR3. Trimming at V came to 6 bases and at J to 4 bases, leaving 7 bases not matched to a gene. CDR3 in DNA: TGTGCCAGCAGATTACAGGGGGCGGTAAATCAGCCCCAGCATTTT. This translates into CASRLQGAVNQPQHF.

This clonotype turned up a few times. The chain recombines TRBV5-1 with TRBJ2-6; D possibly corresponds to TRBD1 (6 bases). Germline V lookup: CDR1 SGHRS, CDR2 YFSETQ. CDR3 size: 17 residues. Deletions cut 4 bases from V and 1 base from J, with 15 bases between. DNA of the CDR3: TGCGCCAGCAGCCAAATGACAGGCGGGTCTGGGGCCAACGTCCTGACTTTC. This translates into CASSQMTGGSGANVLTF.

The chain is built from TRBV18 and TRBJ1-1; 7 positions agree with TRBD1. The CDR3 has 13 amino acids. Germline trimming cut 5 bases from V and 4 bases from J; bases unmatched to any gene: 4. Germline V gives CDR1 KGHSH, CDR2 LQKENI. CDR3 sequence (DNA): TGTGCCAGCTCAGACTCAGGGGGCACTGAAGCTTTCTTT. Translation gives CASSDSGGTEAFF. Based on the CDR3 plus reference TRBV18 and TRBJ1-1, the full variable domain is NAGVMQNPRHLVRRRGQEARLRCSPMKGHSHVYWYRQLPEEGLKFMVYLQKENIIDESGMPKERFSAEFPKEGPSILRIQQVVRGDSAAYFCASSDSGGTEAFFGQGTRLTVV.

V is TRBV6-1 and J is TRBJ2-3, with D perhaps TRBD2 (5 bases). The CDR3 runs to 14 residues. CDR1 and CDR2 (germline): MNHNS, SASEGT. V dropped 2 bases and J dropped 4 bases, with 10 bases sitting between them. As DNA, the CDR3 is TGTGCCAGCAGTGAAAACGGGGTCTCAGATACGCAGTATTTT. Translated: CASSENGVSDTQYF.

There are many counts of this clonotype. This chain's CDR3 is CASSQEFIRTGGSEQFF. Written as DNA, the CDR3 is TGCGCCAGCAGCCAAGAGTTTATAAGGACAGGGGGTAGTGAGCAGTTCTTC. The chain uses TRBV4-3 and TRBJ2-1; 10 bases map to TRBD1. The V gene's germline CDR1 is LGHNA and CDR2 YSLEER. The length of the CDR3 is 17 residues. Unmatched junction bases numbered 11, after V lost 0 bases and J lost 9 bases.

This chain joins TRBV6-1 and TRBJ2-7; TRBD2 aligns across 10 bases. The ends lost 4 bases at V and 7 bases at J; junction bases unmatched: 7. From germline, CDR1 is MNHNS and CDR2 SASEGT. The CDR3 is 14 amino acids. CDR3 protein: CASSASGGTGEQYF. CDR3 bases: TGTGCCAGCAGTGCTAGCGGGGGCACGGGTGAGCAGTACTTC.